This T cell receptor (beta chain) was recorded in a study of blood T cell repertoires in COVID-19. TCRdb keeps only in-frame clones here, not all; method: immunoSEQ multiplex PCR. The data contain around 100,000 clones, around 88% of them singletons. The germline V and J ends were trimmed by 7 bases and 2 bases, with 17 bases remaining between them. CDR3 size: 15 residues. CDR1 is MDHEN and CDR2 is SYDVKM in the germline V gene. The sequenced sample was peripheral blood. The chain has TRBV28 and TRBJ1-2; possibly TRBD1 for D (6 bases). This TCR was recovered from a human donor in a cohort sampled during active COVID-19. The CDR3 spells CASTSGRQDNYGYTF. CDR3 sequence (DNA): TGTGCCAGCACCTCAGGAAGACAGGACAACTATGGCTACACCTTC.